This TCR beta chain was recovered during a study of cytomegalovirus exposure and HLA in healthy donors. Findings and limits, study-wide: Three of the chains that were CMV-associated were confirmed in vitro to be specific for CMV antigens.

This clone was detected only a few times. Its antigen is unidentified. Vbeta (60) and Jbeta (13) primers were used in the PCR. Some clones are missing from TCRdb's copy, which holds only in-frame ones; the method was immunoSEQ multiplex PCR. The profile shows about 140,000 clones, 80% of them singletons. Donors were nominally healthy when sampled, though unrecorded immune exposures were likely. Per the germline V gene, CDR1 is SGHDT and CDR2 is YYEEEE. The CDR3 consists of 16 residues. Trimming removed 3 bases at V and 6 bases at J, with 19 bases between. This TCR came from a man between 35 and 55 years old in good health and CMV-seropositive. V gene TRBV5-6 combines with J gene TRBJ2-1; the D gene is possibly TRBD1 (5 bases). The sequencing sample was made of PBMCs. CDR3 DNA: TGTGCCAGCAGCTCCCCGGACCAGGTCAGGGCCAATGAGCAGTTCTTC. Protein product: CASSSPDQVRANEQFF.